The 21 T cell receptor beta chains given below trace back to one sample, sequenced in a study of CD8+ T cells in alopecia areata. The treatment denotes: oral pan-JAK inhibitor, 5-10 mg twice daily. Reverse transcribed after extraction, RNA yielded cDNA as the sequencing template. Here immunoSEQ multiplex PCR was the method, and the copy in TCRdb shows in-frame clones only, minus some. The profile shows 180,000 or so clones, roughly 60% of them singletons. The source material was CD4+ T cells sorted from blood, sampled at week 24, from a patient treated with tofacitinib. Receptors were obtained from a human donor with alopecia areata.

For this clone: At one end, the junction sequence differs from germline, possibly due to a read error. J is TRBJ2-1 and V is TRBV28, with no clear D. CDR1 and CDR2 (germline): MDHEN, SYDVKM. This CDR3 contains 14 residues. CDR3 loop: CASIEAGSFNEQFF. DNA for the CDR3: TGTGCCAGCATCGAGGCAGGTTCCTTCAATGAGCAGTTCTTC.

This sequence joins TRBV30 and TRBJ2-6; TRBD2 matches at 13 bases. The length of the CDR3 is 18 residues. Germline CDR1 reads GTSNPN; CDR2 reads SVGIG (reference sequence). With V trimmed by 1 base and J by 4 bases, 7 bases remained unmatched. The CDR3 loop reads CAWSGGLAGVLGANVLTF. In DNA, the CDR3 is TGTGCCTGGAGTGGAGGACTAGCGGGAGTACTCGGGGCCAACGTCCTGACTTTC.

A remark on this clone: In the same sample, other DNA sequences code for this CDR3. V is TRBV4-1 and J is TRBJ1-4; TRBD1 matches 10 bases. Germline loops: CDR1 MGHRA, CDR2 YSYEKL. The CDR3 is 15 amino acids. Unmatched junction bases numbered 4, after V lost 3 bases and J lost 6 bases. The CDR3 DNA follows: TGCGCCAGCAGCCAGACCGGGACAGGGGATGAAAAACTGTTTTTT. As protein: CASSQTGTGDEKLFF.

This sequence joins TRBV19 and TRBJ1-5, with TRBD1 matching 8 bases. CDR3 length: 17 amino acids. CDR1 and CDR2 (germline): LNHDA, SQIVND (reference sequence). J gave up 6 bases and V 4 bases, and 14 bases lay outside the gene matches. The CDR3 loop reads CASSTRDRTAYPQPQHF. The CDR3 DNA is TGTGCCAGTAGTACCCGGGACAGGACGGCCTACCCTCAGCCCCAGCATTTT. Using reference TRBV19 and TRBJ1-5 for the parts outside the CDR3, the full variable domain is DGGITQSPKYLFRKEGQNVTLSCEQNLNHDAMYWYRQDPGQGLRLIYYSQIVNDFQKGDIAEGYSVSREKKESFPLTVTSAQKNPTAFYLCASSTRDRTAYPQPQHFGDGTRLSIL.

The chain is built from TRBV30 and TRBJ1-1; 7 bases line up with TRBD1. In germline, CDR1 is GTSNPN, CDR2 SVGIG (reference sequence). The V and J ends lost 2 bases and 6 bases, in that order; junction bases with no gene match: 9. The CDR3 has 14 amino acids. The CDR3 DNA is TGTGCCTGGAGTCGGCGAGGGGGCGCTTCTGAAGCTTTCTTT. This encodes CAWSRRGGASEAFF.

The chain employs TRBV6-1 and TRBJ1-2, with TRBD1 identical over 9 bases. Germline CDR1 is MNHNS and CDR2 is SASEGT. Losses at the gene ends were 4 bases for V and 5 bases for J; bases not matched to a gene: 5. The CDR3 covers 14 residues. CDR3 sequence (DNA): TGTGCCAGCAGTGTGGGGACAGGGCCATATGGCTACACCTTC. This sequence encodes CASSVGTGPYGYTF.

CDR3 sequence: CAISESRTSGEPSTDTQYF. As DNA, the CDR3 is TGTGCCATCAGTGAGTCCCGGACTAGCGGGGAGCCTAGCACAGATACGCAGTATTTT. The genes are TRBV10-3 and TRBJ2-3; 12 bases fit TRBD2. Unmatched junction bases numbered 7, after V lost 0 bases and J lost 0 bases. From germline, CDR1 is ENHRY and CDR2 SYGVKD. This CDR3 comprises 19 residues.

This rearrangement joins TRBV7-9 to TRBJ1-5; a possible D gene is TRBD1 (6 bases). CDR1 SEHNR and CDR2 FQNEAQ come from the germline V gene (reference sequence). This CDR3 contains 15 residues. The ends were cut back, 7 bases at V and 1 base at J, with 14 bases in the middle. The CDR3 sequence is CASTAGAVSNQPQHF. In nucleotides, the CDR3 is TGTGCCAGCACCGCGGGGGCAGTGAGCAATCAGCCCCAGCATTTT.

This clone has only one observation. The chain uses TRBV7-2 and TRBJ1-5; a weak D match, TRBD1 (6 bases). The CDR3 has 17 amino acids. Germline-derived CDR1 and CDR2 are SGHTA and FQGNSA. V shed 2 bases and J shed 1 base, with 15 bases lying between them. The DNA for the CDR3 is TGTGCCAGCAGCTTAAATTCCAGGGGAGAGAGCAATCAGCCCCAGCATTTT. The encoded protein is CASSLNSRGESNQPQHF. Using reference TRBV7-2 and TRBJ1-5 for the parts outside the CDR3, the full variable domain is GAGVSQSPSNKVTEKGKDVELRCDPISGHTALYWYRQSLGQGLEFLIYFQGNSAPDKSGLPSDRFSAERTGGSVSTLTIQRTQQEDSAVYLCASSLNSRGESNQPQHFGDGTRLSIL.

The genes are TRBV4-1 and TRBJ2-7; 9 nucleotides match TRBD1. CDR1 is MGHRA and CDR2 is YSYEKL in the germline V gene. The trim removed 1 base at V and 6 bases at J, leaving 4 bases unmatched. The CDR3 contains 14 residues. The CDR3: CASSQGDRAGEQYF. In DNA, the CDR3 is TGCGCCAGCAGCCAAGGGGACAGGGCGGGCGAGCAGTACTTC.

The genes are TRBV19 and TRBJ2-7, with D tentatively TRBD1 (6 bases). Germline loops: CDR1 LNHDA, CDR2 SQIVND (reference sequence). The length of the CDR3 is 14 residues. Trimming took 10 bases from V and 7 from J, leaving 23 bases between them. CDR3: CATHEGDVRGEQYF. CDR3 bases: TGTGCCACCCACGAGGGGGACGTACGGGGTGAGCAGTACTTC.

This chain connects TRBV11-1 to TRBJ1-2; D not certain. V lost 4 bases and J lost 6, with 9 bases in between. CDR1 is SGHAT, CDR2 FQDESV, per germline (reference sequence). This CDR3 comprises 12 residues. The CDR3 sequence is CASSSGRDGYTF. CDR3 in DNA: TGTGCCAGCAGCTCTGGGCGAGATGGCTACACCTTC.

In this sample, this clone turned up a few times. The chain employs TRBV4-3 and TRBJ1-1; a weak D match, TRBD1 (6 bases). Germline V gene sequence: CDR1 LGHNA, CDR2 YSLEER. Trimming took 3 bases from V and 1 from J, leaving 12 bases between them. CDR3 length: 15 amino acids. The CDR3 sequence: CASSQARGANTEAFF. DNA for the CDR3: TGCGCCAGCAGCCAGGCCAGGGGAGCGAACACTGAAGCTTTCTTT.

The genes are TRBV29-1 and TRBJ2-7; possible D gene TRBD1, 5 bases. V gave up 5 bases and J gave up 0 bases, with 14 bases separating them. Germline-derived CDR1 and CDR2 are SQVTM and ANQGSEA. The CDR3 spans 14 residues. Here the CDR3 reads CSVQQERDSYEQYF. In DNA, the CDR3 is TGCAGCGTTCAACAGGAAAGAGACTCCTACGAGCAGTACTTC.

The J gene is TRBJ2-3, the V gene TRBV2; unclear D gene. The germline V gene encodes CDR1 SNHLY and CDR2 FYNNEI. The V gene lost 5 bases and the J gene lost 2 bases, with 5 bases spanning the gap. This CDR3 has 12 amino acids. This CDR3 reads CASSYDTDTQYF. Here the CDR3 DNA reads TGTGCCAGCAGTTACGACACAGATACGCAGTATTTT.

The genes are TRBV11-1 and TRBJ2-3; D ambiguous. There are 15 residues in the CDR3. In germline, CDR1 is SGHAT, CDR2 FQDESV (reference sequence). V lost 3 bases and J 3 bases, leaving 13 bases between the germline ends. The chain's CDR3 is CASSFGYSSTDTQYF. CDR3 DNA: TGTGCCAGCAGCTTCGGGTACAGCTCGACAGATACGCAGTATTTT.

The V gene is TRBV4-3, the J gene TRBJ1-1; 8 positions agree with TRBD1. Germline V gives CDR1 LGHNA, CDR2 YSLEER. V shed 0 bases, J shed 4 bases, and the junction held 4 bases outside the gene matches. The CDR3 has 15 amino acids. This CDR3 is CASSQDLDRATEAFF. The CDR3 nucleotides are TGCGCCAGCAGCCAAGACCTGGACAGGGCCACTGAAGCTTTCTTT.

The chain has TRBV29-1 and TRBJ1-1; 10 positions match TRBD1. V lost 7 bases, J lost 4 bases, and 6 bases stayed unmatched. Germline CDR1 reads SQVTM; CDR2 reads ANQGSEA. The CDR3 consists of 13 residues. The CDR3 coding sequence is TGCAGCGGATGGGGACAGGGGATCACTGAAGCTTTCTTT. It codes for CSGWGQGITEAFF.

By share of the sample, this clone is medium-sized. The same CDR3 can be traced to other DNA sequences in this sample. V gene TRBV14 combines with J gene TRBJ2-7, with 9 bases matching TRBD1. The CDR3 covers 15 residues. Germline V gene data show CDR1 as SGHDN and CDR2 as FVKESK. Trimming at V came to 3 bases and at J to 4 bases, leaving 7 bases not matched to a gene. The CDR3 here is CASSQTGGGSYEQYF. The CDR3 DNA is TGTGCCAGCAGCCAGACAGGGGGAGGAAGTTACGAGCAGTACTTC.

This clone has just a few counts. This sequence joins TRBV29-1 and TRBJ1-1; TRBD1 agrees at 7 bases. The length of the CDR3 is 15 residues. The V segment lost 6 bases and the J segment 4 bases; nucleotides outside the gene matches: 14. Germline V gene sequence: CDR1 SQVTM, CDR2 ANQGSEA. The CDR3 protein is CSVAGDREAVTEAFF. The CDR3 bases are TGCAGCGTGGCGGGAGACAGGGAAGCTGTCACTGAAGCTTTCTTT.

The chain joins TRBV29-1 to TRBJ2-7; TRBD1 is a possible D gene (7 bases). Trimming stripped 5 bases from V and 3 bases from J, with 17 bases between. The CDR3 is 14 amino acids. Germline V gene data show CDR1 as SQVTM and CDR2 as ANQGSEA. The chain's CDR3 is CSVKIQGEDYEQYF. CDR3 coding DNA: TGCAGCGTTAAGATCCAGGGGGAGGACTACGAGCAGTACTTC.